These 14 T cell receptor beta chains were all obtained from the same sample, sequenced in a study of blood T cell repertoires in COVID-19 (dated by TCRdb to 2020 to 2022). The receptor library was made with the immunoSEQ multiplex PCR assay. This is the immuneACCESS table as TCRdb keeps it, with only in-frame sequences that have V and J called. A part of the clones is gone; compared with another copy, unresolved V genes explain less than half, and the rest is unexplained. Within this sample are around 120,000 clones, with 65% to 80% of them counted one time only. The ten largest make up roughly 6.2% of the sample. The sequenced material came from peripheral blood. The receptors originated from a man between 65 and 79 years old with acute or convalescent COVID-19.

This clone appeared a few times. The rearrangement links TRBV5-4 to TRBJ2-3; 8 positions match TRBD2. This CDR3 has 16 residues. Trimming took 4 bases from V and 5 from J; bases not matched to a gene: 12. Germline V gene data show CDR1 as SGHNT and CDR2 as YYREEE (reference sequence). The DNA for the CDR3 is TGTGCCAGCAGCCCGGGGGGGCTTACCGGGGGAGATACGCAGTATTTT. It encodes CASSPGGLTGGDTQYF. Full variable domain (remainder filled in from reference TRBV5-4 and TRBJ2-3): ETGVTQSPTHLIKTRGQQVTLRCSSQSGHNTVSWYQQALGQGPQFIFQYYREEENGRGNFPPRFSGLQFPNYSSELNVNALELDDSALYLCASSPGGLTGGDTQYFGPGTRLTVL.

The CDR3, as DNA: TGTGCCAGCAGTGACCGGGATGAGCAGTTCTTC. It codes for CASSDRDEQFF. The rearrangement uses TRBV2 and TRBJ2-1; D is undetermined. Germline V gene sequence: CDR1 SNHLY, CDR2 FYNNEI. Trimming pared 3 bases from V and 8 bases from J, leaving 5 bases between. The CDR3 length is 11 residues. Combining the CDR3 with reference TRBV2 and TRBJ2-1 gives the whole variable domain EPEVTQTPSHQVTQMGQEVILRCVPISNHLYFYWYRQILGQKVEFLVSFYNNEISEKSEIFDDQFSVERPDGSNFTLKIRSTKLEDSAMYFCASSDRDEQFFGPGTRLTVL.

In DNA, the CDR3 is TGTGCCAGCAGCGCGTATAGCAATCAGCCCCAGCATTTT. Its protein product is CASSAYSNQPQHF. The chain uses TRBV7-9 and TRBJ1-5; D call uncertain. CDR1 and CDR2 from the germline V gene are SEHNR and FQNEAQ (reference sequence). V was pared by 5 bases and J by 0 bases, with 5 bases between. The CDR3 is 13 amino acids.

J is TRBJ1-5 and V is TRBV28, with a tentative D call TRBD1 (6 bases). Germline V gene sequence: CDR1 MDHEN, CDR2 SYDVKM. The length of the CDR3 is 14 residues. V gave up 3 bases and J gave up 2 bases, with 8 bases separating them. The CDR3 coding sequence is TGTGCCAGCAGTTTTTGGGGGCGCAATCAGCCCCAGCATTTT. Protein sequence: CASSFWGRNQPQHF.

V is TRBV7-9 and J is TRBJ2-5; 7 bases align to TRBD1. The CDR3 spans 13 residues. Germline CDR1 and CDR2: SEHNR and FQNEAQ (reference sequence). With V trimmed by 1 base and J by 5 bases, 1 base remained unmatched. The CDR3 loop reads CASSLGTGETQYF. The CDR3 DNA reads TGTGCCAGCAGCTTAGGGACAGGCGAGACCCAGTACTTC. The full variable domain, with the rest looked up from reference TRBV7-9 and TRBJ2-5, is DTGVSQNPRHKITKRGQNVTFRCDPISEHNRLYWYRQTLGQGPEFLTYFQNEAQLEKSRLLSDRFSAERPKGSFSTLEIQRTEQGDSAMYLCASSLGTGETQYFGPGTRLLVL.

The V gene is TRBV20-1, the J gene TRBJ1-2; no clear D gene. CDR3 length: 11 amino acids. Germline CDR1 and CDR2: DFQATT and SNEGSKA (reference sequence). Trimming took 8 bases from V and 4 from J, leaving 11 bases between them. The CDR3 loop is CSTRESYGYTF. The CDR3, as DNA: TGCAGTACCCGGGAGAGCTATGGCTACACCTTC.

The chain is built from TRBV30 and TRBJ1-3; D not certain. Germline assignment: CDR1 GTSNPN and CDR2 SVGIG (reference sequence). V was clipped by 3 bases and J by 10 bases, with 10 bases between them. This CDR3 has 11 residues. Here the CDR3 reads CAWRASGTIYF. The CDR3 nucleotides read TGTGCCTGGAGGGCTTCCGGGACCATATATTTT.

A remark on this clone: Other DNA sequences in this sample translate to the same CDR3. The chain couples TRBV28 to TRBJ2-7; 7 positions match TRBD1. The V and J ends lost 5 bases and 2 bases, in that order; junction bases with no gene match: 3. The CDR3 is 13 residues long. The germline V gene encodes CDR1 MDHEN and CDR2 SYDVKM. CDR3 in amino acids: CASSLDRAYEQYF. CDR3 coding DNA: TGTGCCAGCAGTCTTGACAGGGCCTACGAGCAGTACTTC.

This rearrangement joins TRBV10-3 to TRBJ2-7; tentative D call: TRBD1 (6 bases). The CDR3 totals 12 residues. V was cut by 6 bases and J by 2 bases, with 8 bases left in between. Germline V gene data show CDR1 as ENHRY and CDR2 as SYGVKD. CDR3 sequence (DNA): TGTGCCATCAGACAGGGAACCTACGAGCAGTACTTC. Protein product: CAIRQGTYEQYF.

This clone was counted once. The V call is TRBV10-2, the J call TRBJ2-2, with 9 nucleotides matching TRBD1. CDR1 is WSHSY and CDR2 is SAAADI in the germline V gene. With V trimmed by 6 bases and J by 0 bases, 2 bases remained unmatched. CDR3 length equals 15 residues. The CDR3 DNA is TGCGCCAGCAGCGGGACAGGGACGAACACCGGGGAGCTGTTTTTT. Translated, it gives CASSGTGTNTGELFF.

The V gene is TRBV10-1, the J gene TRBJ1-3, with TRBD1 identical over 7 bases. V was pared by 6 bases and J by 5 bases, with 10 bases of the junction left unmatched. The germline V gene has CDR1 WNHNN and CDR2 SYGVQD (reference sequence). The CDR3 contains 15 residues. The CDR3 nucleotides are TGCGCCAGCAGAAGAGACAGGGATAACCGAAACACCATATATTTT. It codes for CASRRDRDNRNTIYF.

V gene TRBV13 combines with J gene TRBJ2-1; D is perhaps TRBD2 (5 bases). V was clipped by 5 bases and J by 9 bases, with 17 bases between them. Germline V gives CDR1 PRHDT, CDR2 FYEKMQ (reference sequence). CDR3 length: 14 residues. The CDR3 DNA is TGTGCCAGCAGCCCTTTCGTCGGTAGCGTTGAGCAGTTCTTC. Amino acid sequence: CASSPFVGSVEQFF.

The chain links TRBV7-2 to TRBJ2-3; 8 nucleotides agree with TRBD2. Trimming at V came to 1 base and at J to 4 bases, leaving 7 bases not matched to a gene. The CDR3 length is 16 residues. Germline loops: CDR1 SGHTA, CDR2 FQGNSA. CDR3: CASSLGASGSADTQYF. DNA of the CDR3: TGTGCCAGCAGCTTAGGTGCTAGCGGGTCGGCAGATACGCAGTATTTT.

The V and J genes are TRBV7-2 and TRBJ2-2; D might be TRBD1 (5 bases). V lost 4 bases, J lost 5 bases, and 23 bases lay in between. In germline, CDR1 is SGHTA, CDR2 FQGNSA. The CDR3 spans 18 residues. The CDR3 sequence: CASSSPARTSPTTGELFF. CDR3 nucleotides: TGTGCCAGCAGCTCTCCAGCCAGGACAAGCCCGACGACCGGGGAGCTGTTTTTT.